The clone carrying this TCR beta chain showed up just once. Trimming shortened V by 5 bases and J by 0 bases, and 14 bases separated the two germline ends. CDR1 and CDR2 from the germline V gene are SGHDT and YYEEEE. The CDR3 is 16 amino acids. Authors' methods: Amplification of reference gene primers provided the estimated nucleated cell counts. TCRdb's copy holds only in-frame clones and misses some; the assay was immunoSEQ multiplex PCR. Clone size and the V and J calls come from that table; the DNA yielded D and trimming. The repertoire consists of approximately 68,000 clones, with around 83% occurring once and the leading ten covering roughly a third. This entry belongs to a study of blood T cell repertoires in COVID-19. The wider study: Italy, Spain and the United States were the sources of the convalescent and acute COVID-19 samples. Nucleic acid was either cDNA or gDNA, and it came from T cells, B-cell-depleted T cells, or PBMCs.

Sequencing was performed on peripheral blood. The clonotype was recovered from a woman over 75 with active or convalescent COVID-19. The chain carries TRBV5-6 and TRBJ1-4; maybe TRBD1 (5 bases). The chain's CDR3 is CASSRGDGATNEKLFF. Written as DNA, the CDR3 is TGTGCCAGCAGTCGGGGGGACGGTGCAACTAATGAAAAACTGTTTTTT.